Described below is a single TCR beta chain sequence and its context. This record comes from a study of cytomegalovirus exposure and HLA in healthy donors. Primers: 60 Vbeta forward and 13 Jbeta reverse. The data were produced by immunoSEQ multiplex PCR, yet TCRdb's version contains in-frame clones alone and is incomplete. The repertoire consists of approximately 97,000 clones, with approximately 71% occurring once and the leading ten covering roughly 8.9%. The CDR3 spans 15 residues. Germline CDR1 is SGDLS and CDR2 is YYNGEE. With 0 bases removed from V and 0 bases from J, the gap between germline ends came to 6 bases.

Specimen: PBMCs. The chain has TRBV9 and TRBJ2-2, with a weak D call TRBD1 (6 bases). The TCR comes from a male donor in good health and CMV-seropositive. Here the CDR3 reads CASSVGQANTGELFF. CDR3 bases: TGTGCCAGCAGCGTAGGACAGGCGAACACCGGGGAGCTGTTTTTT.